These T cell receptor beta chains were read from a single sample in a study of cytomegalovirus exposure and HLA in healthy donors. Only in-frame clones appear in the TCRdb table, and some are missing; sequencing was by immunoSEQ multiplex PCR. The sample carries 150,000 to 200,000 clones, less than 90% recorded once. Material for sequencing was PBMCs. These receptors all come from a man aged 30-40 years in good health and CMV-seropositive. Each CDR3 is given with its conserved first and last residue. A D gene is named only where the DNA matches it firmly. Clone size appears in some rows only: once, few, many, or a class for an expanded clone.

j_call clone_size v_call d_call cdr3_aa cdr3_nt
TRBJ1-1 once TRBV28 . CAVEKGDRTEAFF TGTGCCGTTGAAAAAGGGGATCGGACTGAAGCTTTCTTT
TRBJ1-2 . TRBV16 . CASSQSSGGAGGYTF TGTGCCAGCAGCCAATCTTCGGGGGGCGCAGGTGGCTACACCTTC
TRBJ2-2 . TRBV5-1 TRBD1 CASSLDRGDGELFF TGCGCCAGCAGCTTGGACAGGGGTGACGGGGAGCTGTTTTTT
TRBJ1-5 . TRBV19 . CASSIYPEPQHF TGTGCCAGTAGTATTTACCCGGAGCCCCAGCATTTT
TRBJ1-1 . TRBV18 . CASSPGVNTEAFF TGTGCCAGCTCCCCAGGAGTGAACACTGAAGCTTTCTTT
TRBJ2-1 . TRBV5-4 TRBD1 CASSFWTGGNEQFF TGTGCCAGCAGCTTTTGGACAGGGGGCAATGAGCAGTTCTTC
TRBJ2-1 . TRBV6-5 TRBD1 CASTSGQGIFDEQFF TGTGCCAGCACCTCGGGACAGGGTATTTTCGATGAGCAGTTCTTC
TRBJ1-1 . TRBV6-5 . CASSLTGTEAFF TGTGCCAGCAGTCTGACGGGCACTGAAGCTTTCTTT
TRBJ2-2 few TRBV9 TRBD1 CASSAATGRNTGELFF TGTGCCAGCAGCGCTGCGACAGGGCGGAACACCGGGGAGCTGTTTTTT
TRBJ1-1 . TRBV28 . CASSSDTEAFF TGTGCCAGCAGTTCCGACACTGAAGCTTTCTTT
TRBJ2-1 few TRBV27 TRBD2 CASSLLSSGRAGNEQFF TGTGCCAGCAGTTTATTGTCTAGCGGGAGGGCGGGGAATGAGCAGTTCTTC
TRBJ2-1 . TRBV15 . CATSSLESVPRESSYNEQFF TGTGCCACCAGCAGCTTAGAATCGGTCCCCAGGGAAAGCTCCTACAATGAGCAGTTCTTC
TRBJ2-2 . TRBV7-9 . CASSPRGANTGELFF TGTGCCAGCAGCCCACGGGGGGCTAACACCGGGGAGCTGTTTTTT
TRBJ1-1 once TRBV28 TRBD1 CASSIQDRGRAEAFF TGTGCCAGCAGCATCCAGGACAGGGGGAGGGCTGAAGCTTTCTTT
TRBJ2-3 . TRBV28 . CASSYAGAALADTQYF TGTGCCAGCAGTTATGCAGGGGCTGCTCTCGCAGATACGCAGTATTTT
TRBJ2-5 . TRBV28 . CASNHPGPTGETQYF TGTGCCAGCAATCACCCGGGTCCCACAGGGGAGACCCAGTACTTC
TRBJ2-1 . TRBV9 . CASSSRAPTDYEQFF TGTGCCAGCAGCTCCAGGGCCCCGACTGATTATGAGCAGTTCTTC
TRBJ1-5 . TRBV19 . CASSMRFSNQPQHF TGTGCCAGTAGTATGAGGTTTAGCAATCAGCCCCAGCATTTT
TRBJ1-5 once TRBV6-5 . CASSYSSTAQRPQHF TGTGCCAGCAGTTACTCTTCGACAGCCCAGCGGCCCCAGCATTTT
TRBJ2-1 few TRBV7-9 . CASSYGGSYNEQFF TGTGCCAGCAGCTATGGGGGGTCCTACAATGAGCAGTTCTTC